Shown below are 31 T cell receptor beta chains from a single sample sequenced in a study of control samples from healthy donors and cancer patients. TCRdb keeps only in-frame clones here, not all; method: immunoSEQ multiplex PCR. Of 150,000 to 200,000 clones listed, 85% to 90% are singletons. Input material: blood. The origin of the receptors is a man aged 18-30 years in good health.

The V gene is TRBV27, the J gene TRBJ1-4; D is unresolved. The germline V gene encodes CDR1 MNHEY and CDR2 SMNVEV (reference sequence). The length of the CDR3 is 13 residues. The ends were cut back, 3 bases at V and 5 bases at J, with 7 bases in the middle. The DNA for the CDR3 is TGTGCCAGCAGTTTCAGTCAAAATGAAAAACTGTTTTTT. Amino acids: CASSFSQNEKLFF.

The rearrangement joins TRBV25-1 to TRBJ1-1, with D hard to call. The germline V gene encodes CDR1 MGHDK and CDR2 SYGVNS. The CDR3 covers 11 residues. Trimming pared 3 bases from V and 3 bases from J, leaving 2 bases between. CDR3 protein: CASSDYTEAFF. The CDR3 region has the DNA TGTGCCAGCAGTGATTACACTGAAGCTTTCTTT.

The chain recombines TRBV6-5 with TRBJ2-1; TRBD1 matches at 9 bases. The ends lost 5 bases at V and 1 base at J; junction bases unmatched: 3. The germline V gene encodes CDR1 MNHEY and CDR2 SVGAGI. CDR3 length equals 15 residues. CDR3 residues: CASSPDRGSYNEQFF. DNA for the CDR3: TGTGCCAGCAGTCCCGACAGGGGGTCCTACAATGAGCAGTTCTTC.

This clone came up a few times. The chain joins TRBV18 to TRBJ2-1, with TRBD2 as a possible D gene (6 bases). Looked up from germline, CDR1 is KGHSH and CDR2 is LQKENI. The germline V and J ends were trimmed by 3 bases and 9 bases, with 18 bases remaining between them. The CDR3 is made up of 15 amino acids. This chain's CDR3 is CASSPLDGQAGEQFF. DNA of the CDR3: TGTGCCAGCTCACCCCTGGACGGTCAAGCGGGTGAGCAGTTCTTC. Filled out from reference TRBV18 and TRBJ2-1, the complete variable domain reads NAGVMQNPRHLVRRRGQEARLRCSPMKGHSHVYWYRQLPEEGLKFMVYLQKENIIDESGMPKERFSAEFPKEGPSILRIQQVVRGDSAAYFCASSPLDGQAGEQFFGPGTRLTVL.

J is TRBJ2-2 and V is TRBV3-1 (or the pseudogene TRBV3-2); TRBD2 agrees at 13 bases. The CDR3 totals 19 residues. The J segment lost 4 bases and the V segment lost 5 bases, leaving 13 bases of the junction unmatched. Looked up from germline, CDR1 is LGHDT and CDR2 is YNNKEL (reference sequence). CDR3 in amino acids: CASSARQLAGGPRTGELFF. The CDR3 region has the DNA TGTGCCAGCAGCGCCCGCCAACTAGCGGGGGGGCCGCGCACCGGGGAGCTGTTTTTT.

CDR3 bases: TGTGCCAGCAGTTACTCGCAAGTTAATACAGATACGCAGTATTTT. This sequence encodes CASSYSQVNTDTQYF. This sequence joins TRBV6-6 and TRBJ2-3; D not resolved. This CDR3 has 15 amino acids. The germline V and J ends were trimmed by 0 bases and 3 bases, with 10 bases remaining between them. Germline loops: CDR1 MNHNY, CDR2 SVGAGI (reference sequence).

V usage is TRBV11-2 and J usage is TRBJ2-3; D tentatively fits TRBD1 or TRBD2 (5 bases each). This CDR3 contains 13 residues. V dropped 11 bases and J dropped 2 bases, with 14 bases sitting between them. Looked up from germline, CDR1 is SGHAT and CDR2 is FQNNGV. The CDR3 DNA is TGTGCCGACTCGGGACCGATCACAGATACGCAGTATTTT. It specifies CADSGPITDTQYF.

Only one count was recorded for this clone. In DNA form, the CDR3 reads TGTGCCAGCAGCTTATATACAGGGGATAGCTCTGGGGCCAACGTCCTGACTTTC. As protein: CASSLYTGDSSGANVLTF. This chain joins TRBV13 and TRBJ2-6; 7 nucleotides line up with TRBD1. Germline V CDR1 and CDR2: PRHDT, FYEKMQ (reference sequence). V trimming: 2 bases; J trimming: 0 bases; junction bases outside the gene matches: 7. The CDR3 is made up of 18 amino acids.

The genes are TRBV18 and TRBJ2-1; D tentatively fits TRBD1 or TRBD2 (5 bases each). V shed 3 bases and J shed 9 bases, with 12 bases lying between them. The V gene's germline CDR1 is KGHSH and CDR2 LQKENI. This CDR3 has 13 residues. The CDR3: CASSPGRYVEQFF. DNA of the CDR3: TGTGCCAGCTCACCGGGACGCTACGTTGAGCAGTTCTTC.

CDR3 protein: CASSLLPRGVRDEQFF. DNA of the CDR3: TGTGCCAGCAGTTTACTTCCGAGGGGGGTCCGGGATGAGCAGTTCTTC. V usage is TRBV28 and J usage is TRBJ2-1; D may match TRBD1 or TRBD2 (6 bases each). The CDR3 runs to 16 residues. Germline V lookup: CDR1 MDHEN, CDR2 SYDVKM. Trimming took off 2 bases at V and 8 bases at J, with 19 bases between the two ends.

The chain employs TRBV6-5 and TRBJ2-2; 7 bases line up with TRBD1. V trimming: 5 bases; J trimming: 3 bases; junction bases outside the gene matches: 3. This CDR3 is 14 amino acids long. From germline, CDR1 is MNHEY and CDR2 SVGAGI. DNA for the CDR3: TGTGCCAGCAGTCGAGACAGGGACACCGGGGAGCTGTTTTTT. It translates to CASSRDRDTGELFF.

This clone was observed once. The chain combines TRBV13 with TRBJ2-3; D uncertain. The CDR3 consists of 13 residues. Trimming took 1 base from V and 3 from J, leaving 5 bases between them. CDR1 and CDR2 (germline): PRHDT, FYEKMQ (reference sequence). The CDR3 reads CASSLEGTDTQYF. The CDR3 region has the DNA TGTGCCAGCAGCTTAGAGGGTACAGATACGCAGTATTTT.

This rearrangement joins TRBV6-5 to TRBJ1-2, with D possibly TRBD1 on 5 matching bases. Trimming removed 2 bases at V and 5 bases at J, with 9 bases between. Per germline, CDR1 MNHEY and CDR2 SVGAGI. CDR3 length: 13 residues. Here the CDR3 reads CASSYQDNYGYTF. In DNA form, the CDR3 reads TGTGCCAGCAGTTACCAGGACAATTATGGCTACACCTTC.

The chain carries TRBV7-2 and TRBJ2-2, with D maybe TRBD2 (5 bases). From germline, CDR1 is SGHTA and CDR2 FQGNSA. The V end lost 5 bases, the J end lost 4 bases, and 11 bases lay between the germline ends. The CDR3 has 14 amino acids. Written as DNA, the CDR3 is TGTGCCAGCAGCCCCGTCGCGGGCACCGGGGAGCTGTTTTTT. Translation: CASSPVAGTGELFF.

CDR3 in amino acids: CASSEQANGANVLTF. CDR3 DNA: TGTGCCAGCAGCGAGCAGGCGAACGGGGCCAACGTCCTGACTTTC. The J gene is TRBJ2-6, the V gene TRBV9, with unresolved D. Germline V gene sequence: CDR1 SGDLS, CDR2 YYNGEE. The V end was cut by 3 bases, the J end by 4 bases, with 11 bases between. This CDR3 is built from 15 residues.

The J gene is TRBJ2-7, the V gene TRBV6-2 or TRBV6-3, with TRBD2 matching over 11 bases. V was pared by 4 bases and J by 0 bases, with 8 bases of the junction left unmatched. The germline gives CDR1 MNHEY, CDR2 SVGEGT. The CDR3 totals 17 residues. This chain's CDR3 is CASSWGVLAGGSYEQYF. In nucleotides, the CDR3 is TGTGCCAGCAGTTGGGGAGTTCTAGCGGGGGGCTCCTACGAGCAGTACTTC.

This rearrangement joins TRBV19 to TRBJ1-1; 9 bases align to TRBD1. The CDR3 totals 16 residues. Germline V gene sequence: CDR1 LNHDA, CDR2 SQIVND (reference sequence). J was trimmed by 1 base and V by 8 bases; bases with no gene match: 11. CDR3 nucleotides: TGTGCCAGTTCACCGGGACAGGGACGGAAGAACACTGAAGCTTTCTTT. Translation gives CASSPGQGRKNTEAFF.

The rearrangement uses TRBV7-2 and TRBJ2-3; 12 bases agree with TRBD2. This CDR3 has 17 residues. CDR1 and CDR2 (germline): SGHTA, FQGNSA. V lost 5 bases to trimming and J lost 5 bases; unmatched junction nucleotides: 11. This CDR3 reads CASSPTRLAGALDTQYF. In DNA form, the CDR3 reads TGTGCCAGCAGCCCAACCAGACTAGCGGGAGCACTAGATACGCAGTATTTT.

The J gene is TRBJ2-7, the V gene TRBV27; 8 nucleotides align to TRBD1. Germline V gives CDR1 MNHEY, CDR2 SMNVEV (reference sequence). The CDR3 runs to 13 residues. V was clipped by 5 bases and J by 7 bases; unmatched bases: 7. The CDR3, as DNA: TGTGCCAGCAGTCGGACAGGGAAATTGGAGCAGTACTTC. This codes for CASSRTGKLEQYF.

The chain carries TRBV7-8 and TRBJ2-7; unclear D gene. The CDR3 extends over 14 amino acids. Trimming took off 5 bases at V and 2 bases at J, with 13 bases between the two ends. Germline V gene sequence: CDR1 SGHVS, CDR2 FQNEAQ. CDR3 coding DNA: TGTGCCAGCAGCCCTGAGTTGGGCCCCTACGAGCAGTACTTC. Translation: CASSPELGPYEQYF.

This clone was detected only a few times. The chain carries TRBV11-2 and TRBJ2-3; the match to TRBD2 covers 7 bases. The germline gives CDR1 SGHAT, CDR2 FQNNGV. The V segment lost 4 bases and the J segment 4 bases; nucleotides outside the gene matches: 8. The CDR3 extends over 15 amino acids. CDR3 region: CASSSGLVNADTQYF. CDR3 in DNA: TGTGCCAGCAGCTCCGGACTAGTAAACGCAGATACGCAGTATTTT.

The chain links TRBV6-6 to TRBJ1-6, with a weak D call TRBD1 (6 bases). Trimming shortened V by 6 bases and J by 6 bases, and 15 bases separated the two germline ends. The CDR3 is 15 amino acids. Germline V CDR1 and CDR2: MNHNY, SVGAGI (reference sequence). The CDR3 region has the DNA TGTGCCAGCAGCTTAGACAGGAGCCCTAATTCACCCCTCCACTTT. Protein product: CASSLDRSPNSPLHF.

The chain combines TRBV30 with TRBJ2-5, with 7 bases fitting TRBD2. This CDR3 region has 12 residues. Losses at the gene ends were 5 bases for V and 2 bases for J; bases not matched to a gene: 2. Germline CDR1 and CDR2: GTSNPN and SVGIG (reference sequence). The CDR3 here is CAWRDYQETQYF. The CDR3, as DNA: TGTGCCTGGCGGGACTATCAAGAGACCCAGTACTTC.

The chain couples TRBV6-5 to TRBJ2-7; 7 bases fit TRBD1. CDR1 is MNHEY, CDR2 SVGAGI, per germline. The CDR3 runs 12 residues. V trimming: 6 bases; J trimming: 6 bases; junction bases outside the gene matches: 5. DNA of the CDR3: TGTGCCAGCAGCCGACAGGGTGGCGAGCAGTACTTC. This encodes CASSRQGGEQYF.

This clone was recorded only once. CDR3 nucleotide sequence: TGTGCCAGCAGTCGGAATTTGGGGACAGGGGCCGGCAATGAGCAGTTCTTC. It encodes CASSRNLGTGAGNEQFF. This rearrangement joins TRBV27 to TRBJ2-1, with TRBD1 identical over 10 bases. The CDR3 is 17 amino acids. Germline CDR1 and CDR2: MNHEY and SMNVEV (reference sequence). Trimming removed 5 bases from V and 6 bases from J; junction bases left unmatched: 13.

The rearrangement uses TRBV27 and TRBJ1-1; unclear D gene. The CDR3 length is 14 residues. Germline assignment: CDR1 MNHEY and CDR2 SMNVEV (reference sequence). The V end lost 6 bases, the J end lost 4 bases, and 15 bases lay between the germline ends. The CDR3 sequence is CASRALESSTEAFF. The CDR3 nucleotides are TGTGCCAGCAGGGCCCTCGAGTCCAGCACTGAAGCTTTCTTT.

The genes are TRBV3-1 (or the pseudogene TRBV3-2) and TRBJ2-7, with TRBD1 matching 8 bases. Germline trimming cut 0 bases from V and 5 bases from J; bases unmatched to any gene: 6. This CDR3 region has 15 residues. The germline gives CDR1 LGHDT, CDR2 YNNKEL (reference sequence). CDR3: CASSQDGQGIHEQYF. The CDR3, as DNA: TGTGCCAGCAGCCAAGACGGACAGGGTATACACGAGCAGTACTTC.

As DNA, the CDR3 is TGTGCCAGCAGTGAGAGTCTGAACAATGAGCAGTTCTTC. Protein sequence: CASSESLNNEQFF. The chain combines TRBV2 with TRBJ2-1; the D is unclear. Deletions cut 3 bases from V and 5 bases from J, with 8 bases between. Germline V CDR1 and CDR2: SNHLY, FYNNEI. There are 13 residues in the CDR3.

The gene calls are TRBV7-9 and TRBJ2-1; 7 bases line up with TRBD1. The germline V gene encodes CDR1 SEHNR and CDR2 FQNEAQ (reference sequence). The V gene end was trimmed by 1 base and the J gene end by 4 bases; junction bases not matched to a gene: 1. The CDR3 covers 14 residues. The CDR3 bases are TGTGCCAGCAGCTTAGGACAGGGATACAATGAGCAGTTCTTC. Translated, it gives CASSLGQGYNEQFF.

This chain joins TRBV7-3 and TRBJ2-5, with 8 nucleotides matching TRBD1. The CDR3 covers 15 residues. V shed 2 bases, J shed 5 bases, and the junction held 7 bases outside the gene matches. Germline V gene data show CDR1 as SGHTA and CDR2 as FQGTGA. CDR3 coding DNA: TGTGCCAGCAGCTTAGGGGCAGGGGGCTATGAGACCCAGTACTTC. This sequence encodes CASSLGAGGYETQYF. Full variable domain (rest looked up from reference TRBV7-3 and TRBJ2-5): GAGVSQTPSNKVTEKGKYVELRCDPISGHTALYWYRQSLGQGPEFLIYFQGTGAADDSGLPNDRFFAVRPEGSVSTLKIQRTERGDSAVYLCASSLGAGGYETQYFGPGTRLLVL.

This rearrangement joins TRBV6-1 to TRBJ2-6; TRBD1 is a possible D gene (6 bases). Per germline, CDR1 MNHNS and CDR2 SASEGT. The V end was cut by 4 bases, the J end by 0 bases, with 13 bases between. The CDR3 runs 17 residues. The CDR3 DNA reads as TGTGCCAGCAGTGTCGCGCAGGGGTCCTCTGGGGCCAACGTCCTGACTTTC. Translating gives CASSVAQGSSGANVLTF.